The next 25 T cell receptor beta chains were all read from a single sample in a study of immune evolution from preneoplasia to lung adenocarcinoma. TCRdb keeps only in-frame clones here, not all; method: immunoSEQ multiplex PCR. The sample lists just over 4,000 clones; 75% to 85% were seen once. The sample comprised FFPE adjacent normal lung tissue. Receptors were obtained from a donor aged 70 or over with lung adenocarcinoma.

The chain combines TRBV7-2 with TRBJ2-2; a possible D gene is TRBD2 (5 bases). The V gene lost 0 bases and the J gene lost 2 bases, with 7 bases spanning the gap. The germline CDR1 and CDR2 sequences are SGHTA and FQGNSA. There are 15 residues in the CDR3. The CDR3 bases are TGTGCCAGCAGCTTAGCGGGAGATAACACCGGGGAGCTGTTTTTT. Its protein is CASSLAGDNTGELFF.

The J gene is TRBJ1-5, the V gene TRBV6-1; no firm D call. The germline V and J ends were trimmed by 7 bases and 4 bases, with 14 bases remaining between them. The germline gives CDR1 MNHNS, CDR2 SASEGT. The CDR3 consists of 14 residues. The CDR3 coding sequence is TGTGCCAGCACTTCCCTTGTGGGGAATCAGCCCCAGCATTTT. Protein sequence: CASTSLVGNQPQHF.

In regard to this clone: This may come from a read error, since a much larger clone is one base off. Other DNA sequences in this sample translate to the same CDR3. V gene TRBV19 combines with J gene TRBJ2-2; 9 bases map to TRBD2. The CDR3 covers 14 residues. With 4 bases clipped from V and 8 bases from J, the junction kept 5 bases outside the gene matches. Per germline, CDR1 LNHDA and CDR2 SQIVND (reference sequence). CDR3 sequence: CASSTSGIAGELFF. The CDR3 nucleotides are TGTGCCAGTAGTACTAGCGGGATCGCTGGGGAGCTGTTTTTT.

The chain recombines TRBV28 with TRBJ1-3; 8 bases match TRBD1. CDR1 and CDR2 (germline): MDHEN, SYDVKM. The CDR3 contains 14 residues. The V gene end was trimmed by 6 bases and the J gene end by 1 base; junction bases not matched to a gene: 2. The CDR3 loop reads CASRDRGSGNTIYF. The CDR3 nucleotides are TGTGCCAGCAGAGACAGGGGTTCTGGAAACACCATATATTTT.

The chain has TRBV6-6 and TRBJ2-1, with 10 bases that match TRBD1. J lost 4 bases, V lost 0 bases, and 3 bases had no gene match. CDR1 and CDR2 (germline): MNHNY, SVGAGI (reference sequence). The length of the CDR3 is 16 residues. The CDR3 nucleotides are TGTGCCAGCAGTTACTCTCCGGGACAGGGGTACAATGAGCAGTTCTTC. Translating it yields CASSYSPGQGYNEQFF.

Notes on this clone: One junction end does not reproduce the germline sequence, and a read error may be involved. The chain is built from TRBV7-2 and TRBJ2-7, with 8 bases that match TRBD2. Germline V gene sequence: CDR1 SGHTA, CDR2 FQGNSA. This CDR3 has 17 amino acids. The chain's CDR3 is CASSLAGRGIGYYEQYF. In DNA, the CDR3 is TGTGCCAGCAGCCTAGCGGGTAGGGGGATAGGGTATTACGAGCAGTACTTC.

As concerns this clone: The CDR3 ends on some other residue instead of the conserved phenylalanine or tryptophan, so this is likely a read error. The chain links TRBV20-1 to TRBJ2-7, with D perhaps matching TRBD2 (6 bases). CDR1 and CDR2 (germline): DFQATT, SNEGSKA (reference sequence). Trimming pared 6 bases from V and 3 bases from J, leaving 9 bases between. The CDR3 runs 11 residues. The CDR3 protein is CSAPGVYEQYL. Here the CDR3 DNA reads TGCAGTGCCCCGGGGGTCTACGAGCAGTACCTC.

CDR3 protein: CASSPGPAGRNEAFF. In DNA, the CDR3 is TGTGCCAGCTCACCAGGGCCGGCAGGGCGGAATGAAGCTTTCTTT. V is TRBV18 and J is TRBJ1-1, with a weak D call TRBD1 (5 bases). The CDR3 runs 15 residues. Trimming left V 2 bases short and J 7 bases short, with 17 bases between. Germline CDR1 and CDR2: KGHSH and LQKENI.

The V and J genes are TRBV18 and TRBJ2-7, with a weak D call TRBD1 (6 bases). Trimming removed 4 bases from V and 3 bases from J, with 13 bases in between. Germline V gene data show CDR1 as KGHSH and CDR2 as LQKENI. The CDR3 has 14 amino acids. CDR3 nucleotide sequence: TGTGCCAGCTCACGGCTTGAGACAGGCTACGAGCAGTACTTC. As protein: CASSRLETGYEQYF.

This chain uses TRBV27 with TRBJ2-5; D gene uncertain. Germline V gives CDR1 MNHEY, CDR2 SMNVEV (reference sequence). The germline V and J ends were trimmed by 2 bases and 2 bases, with 12 bases remaining between them. CDR3 size: 15 residues. For the CDR3, the DNA is TGTGCCAGCAGTTTAAGTTCGTCAGAACAAGAGACCCAGTACTTC. Encoded protein: CASSLSSSEQETQYF.

This chain uses TRBV29-1 with TRBJ2-5; 7 bases line up with TRBD2. Trimming at V came to 0 bases and at J to 6 bases, leaving 4 bases not matched to a gene. The CDR3 sequence is 13 residues long. The germline V gene encodes CDR1 SQVTM and CDR2 ANQGSEA. The CDR3 loop is CSVEEGGVKTQYF. DNA of the CDR3: TGCAGCGTTGAAGAGGGAGGGGTGAAGACCCAGTACTTC.

The chain combines TRBV6-5 with TRBJ2-1; 7 bases are shared with TRBD2. Trimming removed 6 bases from V and 4 bases from J; junction bases left unmatched: 9. This CDR3 is 15 amino acids long. Germline V gene data show CDR1 as MNHEY and CDR2 as SVGAGI. The CDR3 bases are TGTGCCAGCAGCCAAGGGAGGGAGAGGTACAATGAGCAGTTCTTC. This translates into CASSQGRERYNEQFF.

The genes are TRBV5-1 and TRBJ2-5; 10 bases line up with TRBD2. The CDR3 totals 18 residues. V was clipped by 0 bases and J by 5 bases; unmatched bases: 13. Per germline, CDR1 SGHRS and CDR2 YFSETQ. The CDR3 is CASSLDRGLLAGVETQYF. The CDR3 nucleotides are TGCGCCAGCAGCTTGGATAGGGGGCTTCTAGCGGGAGTGGAGACCCAGTACTTC.

The V and J genes are TRBV7-3 and TRBJ2-1; the D gene is possibly TRBD2 (5 bases). The germline gives CDR1 SGHTA, CDR2 FQGTGA. This CDR3 is 15 amino acids long. V dropped 2 bases and J dropped 5 bases, with 13 bases sitting between them. CDR3 bases: TGTGCCAGCAGCTTAGGGCCCCCCGGGGACAATGAGCAGTTCTTC. It codes for CASSLGPPGDNEQFF.

This clone was seen more than once but under ten times. The chain employs TRBV7-9 and TRBJ2-2, with 9 bases identical to TRBD1. CDR3 length: 15 amino acids. V trimming: 10 bases; J trimming: 2 bases; junction bases outside the gene matches: 8. Germline loops: CDR1 SEHNR, CDR2 FQNEAQ (reference sequence). CDR3 sequence: CATNRDRANTGELFF. As DNA, the CDR3 is TGTGCCACCAACCGGGACAGGGCAAACACCGGGGAGCTGTTTTTT. The entire variable domain, with the rest obtained from reference TRBV7-9 and TRBJ2-2, is as follows: DTGVSQNPRHKITKRGQNVTFRCDPISEHNRLYWYRQTLGQGPEFLTYFQNEAQLEKSRLLSDRFSAERPKGSFSTLEIQRTEQGDSAMYLCATNRDRANTGELFFGEGSRLTVL.

The gene calls are TRBV5-1 and TRBJ2-3, with unresolved D. The CDR3 sequence is 12 residues long. The V gene's germline CDR1 is SGHRS and CDR2 YFSETQ. The V end lost 4 bases, the J end lost 6 bases, and 9 bases lay between the germline ends. The CDR3 DNA is TGCGCCAGCAGCGATGACCTGGATACGCAGTATTTT. Its protein is CASSDDLDTQYF.

The CDR3 nucleotides are TGTGCCAGCAGTTTGGGTTGGGAGACCCAGTACTTC. Translating gives CASSLGWETQYF. The genes are TRBV2 and TRBJ2-5; D not certain. The CDR3 extends over 12 amino acids. Trimming left V 5 bases short and J 5 bases short, with 9 bases between. Germline CDR1 is SNHLY and CDR2 is FYNNEI.

This clone has just a few counts. The genes are TRBV25-1 and TRBJ2-1; D call uncertain. Germline V gene sequence: CDR1 MGHDK, CDR2 SYGVNS. V lost 8 bases and J lost 7, with 9 bases in between. The CDR3 is 11 amino acids. The CDR3 loop reads CASFKGNEQFF. DNA for the CDR3: TGTGCCAGCTTTAAAGGGAATGAGCAGTTCTTC.

The chain recombines TRBV30 with TRBJ2-3; D is unresolved. The germline V and J ends were trimmed by 2 bases and 4 bases, with 13 bases remaining between them. The CDR3 spans 14 residues. Germline V gene data show CDR1 as GTSNPN and CDR2 as SVGIG (reference sequence). The CDR3, as DNA: TGTGCCTGGAGTTGGGTGGGGAATTCAGATACGCAGTATTTT. It codes for CAWSWVGNSDTQYF. Based on the CDR3 plus reference TRBV30 and TRBJ2-3, the full variable domain is SQTIHQWPATLVQPVGSPLSLECTVEGTSNPNLYWYRQAAGRGLQLLFYSVGIGQISSEVPQNLSASRPQDRQFILSSKKLLLSDSGFYLCAWSWVGNSDTQYFGPGTRLTVL.

This clone has a handful of counts. V is TRBV6-6 and J is TRBJ2-1, with 12 positions matching TRBD2. Germline V gene lookup returns CDR1 MNHNY and CDR2 SVGAGI (reference sequence). V dropped 6 bases and J dropped 6; count of bases not matched to a gene: 6. The CDR3 totals 15 residues. The CDR3 coding sequence is TGTGCCAGCAGACAGACTAGCGGGGGTTCCAATGAGCAGTTCTTC. Protein: CASRQTSGGSNEQFF.

The V and J genes are TRBV19 and TRBJ2-6, with D tentatively TRBD2 (5 bases). V was cut by 3 bases and J by 1 base, with 10 bases left in between. The V gene's germline CDR1 is LNHDA and CDR2 SQIVND (reference sequence). The CDR3 is made up of 16 amino acids. CDR3 nucleotides: TGTGCCAGTAGTATTGATCCGGGGTCTGGGGCCAACGTCCTGACTTTC. Amino acids: CASSIDPGSGANVLTF.

The chain joins TRBV6-1 to TRBJ2-3; 12 bases match TRBD2. Germline trimming cut 3 bases from V and 6 bases from J; bases unmatched to any gene: 10. The germline gives CDR1 MNHNS, CDR2 SASEGT. The length of the CDR3 is 17 residues. The CDR3 here is CASSDGTSGSSGDTQYF. CDR3 coding DNA: TGTGCCAGCAGTGACGGGACTAGCGGGTCCTCTGGGGATACGCAGTATTTT.

This chain joins TRBV7-2 and TRBJ2-2; perhaps TRBD2 as D (6 bases). The CDR3 has 14 residues. V was shortened by 3 bases and J by 3 bases, with 8 bases between the two germline ends. CDR1 is SGHTA, CDR2 FQGNSA, per germline. CDR3 sequence (DNA): TGTGCCAGCAGCTTCGGGACTCACACCGGGGAGCTGTTTTTT. It encodes CASSFGTHTGELFF. Full variable domain (outside the CDR3, taken from reference TRBV7-2 and TRBJ2-2): GAGVSQSPSNKVTEKGKDVELRCDPISGHTALYWYRQSLGQGLEFLIYFQGNSAPDKSGLPSDRFSAERTGGSVSTLTIQRTQQEDSAVYLCASSFGTHTGELFFGEGSRLTVL.

The chain has TRBV11-2 and TRBJ1-2, with TRBD1 matching 8 bases. After removal of 1 base from V and 6 bases from J, the junction contained 1 base not matched to a gene. The CDR3 spans 13 residues. Germline assignment: CDR1 SGHAT and CDR2 FQNNGV. The CDR3 DNA sequence: TGTGCCAGCAGCTTAGGGACAGGGCATGGCTACACCTTC. It specifies CASSLGTGHGYTF.

This chain uses TRBV13 with TRBJ1-1; D is ambiguous. CDR1 is PRHDT, CDR2 FYEKMQ, per germline (reference sequence). The CDR3 is 17 residues long. Trimming stripped 5 bases from V and 1 base from J, with 20 bases between. CDR3 in DNA: TGTGCCAGCAGCCCACCCCTCTTTTCTGGACGGAACACTGAAGCTTTCTTT. This translates into CASSPPLFSGRNTEAFF.